What follows are 20 T cell receptor beta chains derived from one specimen sequenced in a study of OX40 agonist ivuxolimab in advanced cancers. Profiled with immunoSEQ multiplex PCR; TCRdb holds only in-frame clones, not every one. The sample holds 45,000 to 60,000 clones, 88% seen once. The sequences come from CD4+ or CD8+ T cells sorted from blood, collected in a trial of the OX40 agonist ivuxolimab. The receptor set was obtained from an adult with an advanced solid tumor such as melanoma, head and neck, liver or kidney cancer.

The CDR3 sequence is CASSLVMSTDTQYF. The CDR3 DNA is TGTGCCAGCAGCTTAGTTATGAGCACAGATACGCAGTATTTT. V usage is TRBV7-9 and J usage is TRBJ2-3; no clear D gene. CDR1 is SEHNR and CDR2 is FQNEAQ in the germline V gene (reference sequence). The V end lost 1 base, the J end lost 0 bases, and 5 bases lay between the germline ends. The CDR3 covers 14 residues.

As for this clone: An end of the junction does not agree with germline; a read error may underlie this. The chain is built from TRBV7-7 and TRBJ2-3, with 9 nucleotides matching TRBD1. Germline lookup yields CDR1 SSHAT and CDR2 FNYEAQ (reference sequence). The CDR3 is made up of 15 amino acids. CDR3 region: CASSLGTGQTDTQYF. CDR3 in DNA: TGTGCTAGCAGCTTAGGGACAGGGCAAACAGATACGCAGTATTTT.

This chain joins TRBV7-3 and TRBJ1-5; D is unclear. Trimming removed 5 bases from V and 1 base from J, with 6 bases in between. CDR1 and CDR2 from the germline V gene are SGHTA and FQGTGA. This CDR3 is built from 13 residues. Written as DNA, the CDR3 is TGTGCCAGCAGCCGCGGGAGCAATCAGCCCCAGCATTTT. This gives the protein CASSRGSNQPQHF.

The rearrangement links TRBV18 to TRBJ2-5; D remains unclear. The germline V gene has CDR1 KGHSH and CDR2 LQKENI. The CDR3 consists of 14 residues. Between the trimmed V and J ends, which lost 3 bases and 1 base, there was a span of 9 bases. CDR3 loop: CASSPNRIQETQYF. The CDR3 DNA sequence: TGTGCCAGCTCACCTAATAGGATCCAAGAGACCCAGTACTTC.

This clone occurred once. CDR3 amino acids: CASQTGTVKETQYF. In DNA form, the CDR3 reads TGTGCCAGCCAAACCGGGACCGTTAAAGAGACCCAGTACTTC. The gene calls are TRBV7-8 and TRBJ2-5, with D perhaps being TRBD1 or TRBD2 (5 bases each). The V gene lost 8 bases and the J gene lost 3 bases, with 16 bases spanning the gap. Germline assignment: CDR1 SGHVS and CDR2 FQNEAQ. CDR3 length equals 14 residues.

This chain uses TRBV10-3 with TRBJ2-2, with a possible D match to TRBD2 (5 bases). The CDR3 totals 15 residues. Germline CDR1 and CDR2: ENHRY and SYGVKD. V lost 8 bases to trimming and J lost 6 bases, with 19 bases between them. This CDR3 reads CAISLREGFAGELFF. The DNA of the CDR3 is TGTGCCATCTCTCTGAGGGAAGGGTTTGCCGGGGAGCTGTTTTTT.

This chain connects TRBV19 to TRBJ2-1, with 10 bases aligning to TRBD2. V was pared by 6 bases and J by 5 bases, with 7 bases of the junction left unmatched. CDR1 and CDR2 from the germline V gene are LNHDA and SQIVND (reference sequence). The CDR3 has 15 residues. The DNA for the CDR3 is TGTGCCAGTAGATCTATCCTAGCGGGAGACAATGAGCAGTTCTTC. Translation: CASRSILAGDNEQFF.

The genes are TRBV19 and TRBJ2-7; perhaps TRBD1 as D (5 bases). V lost 5 bases, J lost 0 bases, and 14 bases lay in between. Germline-derived CDR1 and CDR2 are LNHDA and SQIVND (reference sequence). CDR3 length: 15 amino acids. The CDR3 region is CASSPRQRSSYEQYF. CDR3 DNA: TGTGCCAGTAGTCCTCGACAGCGTAGCTCCTACGAGCAGTACTTC.

Notes on this clone: The sample contains more than one DNA sequence encoding this CDR3. V gene TRBV27 combines with J gene TRBJ1-5, with D unresolved. With 4 bases removed from V and 2 bases from J, the gap between germline ends came to 12 bases. The CDR3 is 15 amino acids. Germline CDR1 is MNHEY and CDR2 is SMNVEV (reference sequence). The CDR3 nucleotides read TGTGCCAGCAGTTGGACCGGGTCGGGCAATCAGCCCCAGCATTTT. As protein: CASSWTGSGNQPQHF.

The chain combines TRBV11-2 with TRBJ2-7; 7 bases line up with TRBD1. There are 14 residues in the CDR3. The V gene end was trimmed by 2 bases and the J gene end by 3 bases; junction bases not matched to a gene: 4. The V gene's germline CDR1 is SGHAT and CDR2 FQNNGV. The CDR3 is CASSLRDSNYEQYF. The CDR3 bases are TGTGCCAGCAGCTTAAGGGACAGTAACTACGAGCAGTACTTC.

The chain uses TRBV7-9 and TRBJ2-3; TRBD2 matches 11 bases. Unmatched junction bases numbered 9, after V lost 1 base and J lost 9 bases. The CDR3 totals 16 residues. Per germline, CDR1 SEHNR and CDR2 FQNEAQ (reference sequence). CDR3 bases: TGTGCCAGCAGCTTAGACCGGCTAGCGGGAGGTGAAACGCAGTATTTT. Amino acids: CASSLDRLAGGETQYF.

The V gene is TRBV28, the J gene TRBJ1-6; a possible D gene is TRBD1 (5 bases). Germline V lookup: CDR1 MDHEN, CDR2 SYDVKM. Trimming took off 6 bases at V and 3 bases at J, with 21 bases between the two ends. The CDR3 has 18 amino acids. CDR3 coding DNA: TGTGCCAGCAGGACCCCTCGCAGGGAAAAAAACTATAATTCACCCCTCCACTTT. This translates into CASRTPRREKNYNSPLHF.

The chain uses TRBV11-1 and TRBJ2-7, with D perhaps TRBD2 (6 bases). The CDR3 contains 14 residues. Germline CDR1 and CDR2: SGHAT and FQDESV (reference sequence). The ends were cut back, 7 bases at V and 2 bases at J, with 15 bases in the middle. Written as DNA, the CDR3 is TGTGCCAGCATAAGAGGAGGGGACGCCTACGAGCAGTACTTC. It specifies CASIRGGDAYEQYF.

By its share, this clone is medium-sized. V and J are TRBV5-1 and TRBJ1-2; D is uncertain. V was cut by 0 bases and J by 4 bases, with 13 bases left in between. Per germline, CDR1 SGHRS and CDR2 YFSETQ. The CDR3 is 15 residues long. CDR3 sequence (DNA): TGCGCCAGCAGCTTGGGGATCTCCGCTACCTATGGCTACACCTTC. Its translation: CASSLGISATYGYTF.

The chain links TRBV7-9 to TRBJ2-7, with 7 bases matching TRBD1. Trimming removed 4 bases from V and 3 bases from J; junction bases left unmatched: 9. Per the germline V gene, CDR1 is SEHNR and CDR2 is FQNEAQ (reference sequence). The CDR3 length is 15 residues. This CDR3 is CASSSLRDSYYEQYF. CDR3 sequence (DNA): TGTGCCAGCAGCTCCCTACGGGACAGCTACTACGAGCAGTACTTC.

V usage is TRBV4-1 and J usage is TRBJ2-1; D is unclear. The CDR3 extends over 11 amino acids. The ends were cut back, 5 bases at V and 5 bases at J, with 4 bases in the middle. Germline-derived CDR1 and CDR2 are MGHRA and YSYEKL. The CDR3 DNA sequence: TGCGCCAGCAGCATGGACAATGAGCAGTTCTTC. This translates into CASSMDNEQFF.

The CDR3 DNA reads TGTGCCAGCAGTTTATGGGGCTATGGCTACACCTTC. It is translated as CASSLWGYGYTF. The chain uses TRBV28 and TRBJ1-2; no clear D gene. In germline, CDR1 is MDHEN, CDR2 SYDVKM. The CDR3 is made up of 12 amino acids. V was cut by 0 bases and J by 4 bases, with 3 bases left in between.

The rearrangement links TRBV6-5 to TRBJ2-1, with 10 bases that match TRBD2. J gave up 9 bases and V 4 bases, and 9 bases lay outside the gene matches. The germline V gene has CDR1 MNHEY and CDR2 SVGAGI. The CDR3 loop spans 15 amino acids. The CDR3 spells CASSFLAGGGGEQFF. CDR3 coding DNA: TGTGCCAGCAGTTTTTTAGCGGGAGGTGGGGGTGAGCAGTTCTTC.

This chain joins TRBV30 and TRBJ1-6; tentatively, D is TRBD1 (5 bases). The germline CDR1 and CDR2 sequences are GTSNPN and SVGIG (reference sequence). CDR3 length equals 13 residues. This chain's CDR3 is CAHGQGFNSPLHF. The CDR3 DNA reads as TGTGCTCATGGTCAGGGATTTAATTCACCCCTCCACTTT.

The V call is TRBV28, the J call TRBJ2-2; 7 nucleotides match TRBD1. Germline CDR1 reads MDHEN; CDR2 reads SYDVKM. V dropped 5 bases and J dropped 5; count of bases not matched to a gene: 11. The CDR3 length is 16 residues. Written as DNA, the CDR3 is TGTGCCAGCAGTACCGTCGACAGGGACCCGACCGGGGAGCTGTTTTTT. Amino acids: CASSTVDRDPTGELFF.